The source of this T cell receptor (beta chain) is a study of immune evolution from preneoplasia to lung adenocarcinoma. J was trimmed by 5 bases and V by 6 bases; bases with no gene match: 5. CDR1 SGHTA and CDR2 FQGTGA come from the germline V gene. There are 13 residues in the CDR3. Measured with immunoSEQ multiplex PCR; TCRdb has only the in-frame clones, and not every one. The sample carries more than 13,000 clones, 80% recorded once. The J gene is TRBJ1-2, the V gene TRBV7-3; 8 bases line up with TRBD1. This TCR derives from a person between 65 and 80 years old with lung adenocarcinoma. Sequencing used FFPE minimally invasive lung adenocarcinoma tissue. The CDR3 protein is CASSQGAAYGYTF. The CDR3 region has the DNA TGTGCCAGCAGTCAGGGGGCAGCATATGGCTACACCTTC.